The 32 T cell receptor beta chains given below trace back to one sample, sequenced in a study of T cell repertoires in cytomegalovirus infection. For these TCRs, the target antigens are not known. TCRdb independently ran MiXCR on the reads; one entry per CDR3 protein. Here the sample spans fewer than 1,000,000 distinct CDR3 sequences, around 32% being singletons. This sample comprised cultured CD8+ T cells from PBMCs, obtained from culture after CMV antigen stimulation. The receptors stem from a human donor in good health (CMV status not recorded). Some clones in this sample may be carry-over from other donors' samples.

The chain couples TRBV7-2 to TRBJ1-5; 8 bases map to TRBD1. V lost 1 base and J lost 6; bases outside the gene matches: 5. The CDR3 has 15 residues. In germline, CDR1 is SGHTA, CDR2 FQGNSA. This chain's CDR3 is CASSLDVGQGQPQHF. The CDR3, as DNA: TGTGCCAGCAGCTTAGATGTCGGACAGGGTCAGCCCCAGCATTTT.

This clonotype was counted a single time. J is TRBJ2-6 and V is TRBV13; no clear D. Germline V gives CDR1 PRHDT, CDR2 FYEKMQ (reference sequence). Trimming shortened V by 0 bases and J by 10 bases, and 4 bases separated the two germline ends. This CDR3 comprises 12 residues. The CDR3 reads CASSLGRNVLTF. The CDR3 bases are TGTGCCAGCAGCTTAGGGCGGAACGTCCTGACTTTC.

The CDR3 is CASSSPPGNTIYF. Written as DNA, the CDR3 is TGTGCCAGCAGTTCCCCCCCTGGAAACACCATATATTTT. The genes are TRBV27 and TRBJ1-3; D call uncertain. The V gene lost 4 bases and the J gene lost 2 bases, with 6 bases spanning the gap. Germline V lookup: CDR1 MNHEY, CDR2 SMNVEV (reference sequence). The CDR3 has 13 amino acids.

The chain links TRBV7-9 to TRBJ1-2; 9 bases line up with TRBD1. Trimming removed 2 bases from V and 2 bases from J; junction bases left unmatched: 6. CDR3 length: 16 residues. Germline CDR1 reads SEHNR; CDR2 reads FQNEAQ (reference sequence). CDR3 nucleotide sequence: TGTGCCAGCAGCTTATCCCTACAGGGGGCAAACTATGGCTACACCTTC. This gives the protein CASSLSLQGANYGYTF. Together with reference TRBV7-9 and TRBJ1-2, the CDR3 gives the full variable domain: DTGVSQNPRHKITKRGQNVTFRCDPISEHNRLYWYRQTLGQGPEFLTYFQNEAQLEKSRLLSDRFSAERPKGSFSTLEIQRTEQGDSAMYLCASSLSLQGANYGYTFGSGTRLTVV.

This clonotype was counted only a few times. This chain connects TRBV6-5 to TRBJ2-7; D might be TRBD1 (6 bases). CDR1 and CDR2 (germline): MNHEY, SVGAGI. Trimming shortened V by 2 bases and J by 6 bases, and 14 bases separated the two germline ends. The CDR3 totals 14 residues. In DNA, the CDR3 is TGTGCCAGCAGTTACGCTAAGGGGGTTGGCGAGCAGTACGTC. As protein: CASSYAKGVGEQYV.

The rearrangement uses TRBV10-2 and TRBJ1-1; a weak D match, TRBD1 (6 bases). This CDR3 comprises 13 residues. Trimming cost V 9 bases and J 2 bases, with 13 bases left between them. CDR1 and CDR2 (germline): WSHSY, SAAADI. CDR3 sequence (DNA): TGCGCCAGTGGGGCGGGGGGCAACACTGAAGCTTTCTTT. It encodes CASGAGGNTEAFF.

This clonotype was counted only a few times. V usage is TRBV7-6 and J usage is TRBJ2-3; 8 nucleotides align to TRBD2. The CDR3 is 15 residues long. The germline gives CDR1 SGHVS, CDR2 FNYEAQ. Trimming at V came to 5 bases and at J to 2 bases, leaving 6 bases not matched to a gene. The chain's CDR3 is CASSPSGGYTDTQYF. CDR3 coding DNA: TGTGCCAGCAGCCCCAGCGGGGGCTACACAGATACGCAGTATTTT.

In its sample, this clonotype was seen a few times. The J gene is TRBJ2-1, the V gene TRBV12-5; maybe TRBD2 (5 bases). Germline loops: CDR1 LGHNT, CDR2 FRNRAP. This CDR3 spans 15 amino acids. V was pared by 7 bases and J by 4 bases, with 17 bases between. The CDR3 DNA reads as TGTGCTAGTGCTCCCAGCGGAGTGGGATACAATGAGCAGTTCTTC. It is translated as CASAPSGVGYNEQFF.

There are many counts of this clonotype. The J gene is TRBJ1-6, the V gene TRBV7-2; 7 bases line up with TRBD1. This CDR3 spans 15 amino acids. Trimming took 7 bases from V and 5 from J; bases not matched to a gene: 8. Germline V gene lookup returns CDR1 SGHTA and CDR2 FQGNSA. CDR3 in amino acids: CASTSSGTDNSPLHF. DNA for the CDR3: TGTGCCAGCACCTCCAGCGGGACAGATAATTCACCCCTCCACTTT.

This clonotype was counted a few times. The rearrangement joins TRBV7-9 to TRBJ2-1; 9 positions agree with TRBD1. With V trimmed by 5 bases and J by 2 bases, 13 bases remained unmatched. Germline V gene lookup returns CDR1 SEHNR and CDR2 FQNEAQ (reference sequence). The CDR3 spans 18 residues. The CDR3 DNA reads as TGTGCCAGCAGCGACCGGGACAGGGCACCCGGGGCCTACAATGAGCAGTTCTTC. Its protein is CASSDRDRAPGAYNEQFF.

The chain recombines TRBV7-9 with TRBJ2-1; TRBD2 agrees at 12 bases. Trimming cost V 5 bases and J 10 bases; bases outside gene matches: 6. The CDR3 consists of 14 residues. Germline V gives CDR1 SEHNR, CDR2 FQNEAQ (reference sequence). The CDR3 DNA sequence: TGTGCCAGCAGCCCCGGGACTAGCGGGTCGGAGCAGTTCTTC. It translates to CASSPGTSGSEQFF. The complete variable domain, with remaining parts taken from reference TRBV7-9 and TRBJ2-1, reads DTGVSQNPRHKITKRGQNVTFRCDPISEHNRLYWYRQTLGQGPEFLTYFQNEAQLEKSRLLSDRFSAERPKGSFSTLEIQRTEQGDSAMYLCASSPGTSGSEQFFGPGTRLTVL.

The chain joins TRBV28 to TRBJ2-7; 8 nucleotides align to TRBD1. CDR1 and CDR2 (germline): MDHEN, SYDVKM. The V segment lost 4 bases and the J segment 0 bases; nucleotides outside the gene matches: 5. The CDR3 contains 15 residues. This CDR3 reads CASSSTGDLSYEQYV. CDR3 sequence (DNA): TGTGCCAGCAGTTCGACAGGGGACCTCTCCTACGAGCAGTACGTC.

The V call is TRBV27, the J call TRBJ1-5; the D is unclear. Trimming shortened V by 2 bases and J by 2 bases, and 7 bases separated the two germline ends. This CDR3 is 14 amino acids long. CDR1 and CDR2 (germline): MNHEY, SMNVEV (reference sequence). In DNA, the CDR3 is TGTGCCAGCAGTTTAGCCTCACGCAATCAGCCCCAGCATTTT. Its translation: CASSLASRNQPQHF.

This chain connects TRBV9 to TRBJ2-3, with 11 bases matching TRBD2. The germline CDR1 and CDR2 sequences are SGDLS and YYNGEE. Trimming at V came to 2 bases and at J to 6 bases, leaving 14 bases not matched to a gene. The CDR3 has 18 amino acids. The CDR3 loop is CASSVSLAGVSYLDTQYF. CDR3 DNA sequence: TGTGCCAGCAGCGTTTCACTAGCGGGGGTCTCGTATCTTGATACGCAGTATTTT.

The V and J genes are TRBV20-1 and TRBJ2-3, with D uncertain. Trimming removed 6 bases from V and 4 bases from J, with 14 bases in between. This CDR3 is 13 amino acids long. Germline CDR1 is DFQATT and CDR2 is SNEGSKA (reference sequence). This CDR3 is CSADSSWSDTQYF. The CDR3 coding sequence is TGCAGTGCCGACTCGAGCTGGTCAGATACGCAGTATTTT.

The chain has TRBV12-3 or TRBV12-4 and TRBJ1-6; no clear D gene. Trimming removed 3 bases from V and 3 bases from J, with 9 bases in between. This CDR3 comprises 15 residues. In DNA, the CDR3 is TGTGCCAGCAGTTTCGGCTCTTTCTATAATTCACCCCTCCACTTT. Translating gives CASSFGSFYNSPLHF.

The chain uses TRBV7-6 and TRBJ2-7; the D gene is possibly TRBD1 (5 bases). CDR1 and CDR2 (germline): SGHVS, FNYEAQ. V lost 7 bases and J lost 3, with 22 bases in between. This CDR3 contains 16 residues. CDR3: CASTDSQARAYYEQYF. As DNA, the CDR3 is TGTGCCAGCACCGATTCCCAGGCCAGGGCCTACTACGAGCAGTACTTC.

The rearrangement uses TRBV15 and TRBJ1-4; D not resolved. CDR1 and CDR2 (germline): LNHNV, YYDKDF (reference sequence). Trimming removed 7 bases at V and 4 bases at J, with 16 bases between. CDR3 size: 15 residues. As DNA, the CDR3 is TGTGCCACCACCCTTATAAACTCCATTAATGAAAAACTGTTTTTT. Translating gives CATTLINSINEKLFF.

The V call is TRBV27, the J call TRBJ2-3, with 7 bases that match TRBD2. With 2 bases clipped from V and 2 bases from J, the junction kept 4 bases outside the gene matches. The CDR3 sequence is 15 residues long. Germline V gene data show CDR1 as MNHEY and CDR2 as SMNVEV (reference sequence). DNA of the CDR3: TGTGCCAGCAGTTTACTAGCGGAAGTCACAGATACGCAGTATTTT. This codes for CASSLLAEVTDTQYF.

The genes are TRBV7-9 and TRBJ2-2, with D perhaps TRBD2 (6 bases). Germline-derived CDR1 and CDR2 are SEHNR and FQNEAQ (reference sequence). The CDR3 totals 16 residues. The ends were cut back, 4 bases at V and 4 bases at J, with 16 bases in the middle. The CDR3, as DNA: TGTGCCAGCAGCTCGACGACTAGTGAACGCACCGGGGAGCTGTTTTTT. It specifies CASSSTTSERTGELFF.

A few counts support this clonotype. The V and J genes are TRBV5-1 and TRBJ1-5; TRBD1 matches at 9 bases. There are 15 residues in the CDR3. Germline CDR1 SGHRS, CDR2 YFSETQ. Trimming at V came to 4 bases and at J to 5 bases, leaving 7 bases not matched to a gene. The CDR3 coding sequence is TGCGCCAGCAGCCCGGGACAGGGCATAGATCAGCCCCAGCATTTT. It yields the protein CASSPGQGIDQPQHF.

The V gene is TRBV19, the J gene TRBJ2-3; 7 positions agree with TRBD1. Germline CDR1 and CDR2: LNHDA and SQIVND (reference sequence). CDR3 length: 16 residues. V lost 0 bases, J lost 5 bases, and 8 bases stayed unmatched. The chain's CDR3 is CASSIDPSGQVDTQYF. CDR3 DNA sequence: TGTGCCAGTAGTATAGATCCCTCCGGACAGGTAGATACGCAGTATTTT.

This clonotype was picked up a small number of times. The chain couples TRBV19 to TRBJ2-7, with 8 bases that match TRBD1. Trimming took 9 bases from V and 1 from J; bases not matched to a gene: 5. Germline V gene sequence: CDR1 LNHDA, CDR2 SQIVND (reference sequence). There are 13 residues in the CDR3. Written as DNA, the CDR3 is TGTGCCAGCGGACAGGGATCATCCTACGAGCAGTACTTC. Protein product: CASGQGSSYEQYF.

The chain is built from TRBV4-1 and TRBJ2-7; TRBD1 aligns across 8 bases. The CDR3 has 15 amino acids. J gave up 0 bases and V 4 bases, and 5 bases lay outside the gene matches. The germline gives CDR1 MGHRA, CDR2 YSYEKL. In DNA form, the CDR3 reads TGCGCCAGCAGCCCAGCACAGGGGGGCTCCTACGAGCAGTACTTC. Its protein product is CASSPAQGGSYEQYF.

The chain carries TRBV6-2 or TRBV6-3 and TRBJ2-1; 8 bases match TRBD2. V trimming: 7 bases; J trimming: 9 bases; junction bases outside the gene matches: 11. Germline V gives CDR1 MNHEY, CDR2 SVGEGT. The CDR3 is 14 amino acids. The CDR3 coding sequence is TGTGCCAGCACCTCAGTAGCGGGGTGGGGTGAGCAGTTCTTC. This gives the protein CASTSVAGWGEQFF.

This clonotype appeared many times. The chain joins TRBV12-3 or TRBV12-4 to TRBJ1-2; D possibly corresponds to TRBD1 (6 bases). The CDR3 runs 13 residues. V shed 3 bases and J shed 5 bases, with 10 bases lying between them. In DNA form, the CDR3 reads TGTGCCAGCAGTTTCCCAGGGGAATATGGCTACACCTTC. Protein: CASSFPGEYGYTF.

CDR3: CASSYEGIYNEQFF. The CDR3 nucleotides read TGTGCCAGCAGTTATGAGGGGATCTACAATGAGCAGTTCTTC. The chain links TRBV6-5 to TRBJ2-1; D may match TRBD1 or TRBD2 (5 bases each). Germline V gene data show CDR1 as MNHEY and CDR2 as SVGAGI. This CDR3 spans 14 amino acids. The V gene lost 3 bases and the J gene lost 3 bases, with 9 bases spanning the gap.

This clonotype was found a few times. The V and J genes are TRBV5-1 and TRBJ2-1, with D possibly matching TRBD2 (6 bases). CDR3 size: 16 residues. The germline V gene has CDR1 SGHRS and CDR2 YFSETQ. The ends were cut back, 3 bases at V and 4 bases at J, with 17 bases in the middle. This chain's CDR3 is CASSWRSGGEYNEQFF. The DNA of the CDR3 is TGCGCCAGCAGCTGGCGATCTGGCGGGGAGTACAATGAGCAGTTCTTC.

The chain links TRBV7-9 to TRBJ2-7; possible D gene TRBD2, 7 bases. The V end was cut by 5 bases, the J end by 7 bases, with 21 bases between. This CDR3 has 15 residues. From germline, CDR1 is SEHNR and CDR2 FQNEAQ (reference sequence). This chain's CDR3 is CASSLRGGALREQYF. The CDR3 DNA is TGTGCCAGCAGCCTTAGAGGGGGGGCACTTCGGGAGCAGTACTTC.

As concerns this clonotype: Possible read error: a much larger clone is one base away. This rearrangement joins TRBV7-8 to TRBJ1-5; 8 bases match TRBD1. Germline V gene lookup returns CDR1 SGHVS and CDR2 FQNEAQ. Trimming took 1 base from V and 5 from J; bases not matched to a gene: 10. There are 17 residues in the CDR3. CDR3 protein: CASSLEGSGGLDQPQHF. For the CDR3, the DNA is TGTGCCAGCAGCTTAGAGGGGTCAGGGGGCTTGGATCAGCCCCAGCATTTT.

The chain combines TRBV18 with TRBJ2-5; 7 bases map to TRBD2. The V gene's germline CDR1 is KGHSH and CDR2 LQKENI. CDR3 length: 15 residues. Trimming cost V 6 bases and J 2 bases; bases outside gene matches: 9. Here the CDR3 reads CASSQFGGSQETQYF. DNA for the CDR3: TGTGCCAGCTCCCAGTTTGGCGGGAGTCAAGAGACCCAGTACTTC. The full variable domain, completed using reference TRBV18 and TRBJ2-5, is NAGVMQNPRHLVRRRGQEARLRCSPMKGHSHVYWYRQLPEEGLKFMVYLQKENIIDESGMPKERFSAEFPKEGPSILRIQQVVRGDSAAYFCASSQFGGSQETQYFGPGTRLLVL.

CDR3 region: CASSLEGAYEKLFF. CDR3 nucleotides: TGTGCCAGCAGCTTAGAGGGGGCGTATGAAAAACTGTTTTTT. The chain uses TRBV7-9 and TRBJ1-4, with TRBD1 matching 7 bases. Trimming at V came to 1 base and at J to 6 bases, leaving 2 bases not matched to a gene. This CDR3 is 14 amino acids long. Germline V CDR1 and CDR2: SEHNR, FQNEAQ (reference sequence).